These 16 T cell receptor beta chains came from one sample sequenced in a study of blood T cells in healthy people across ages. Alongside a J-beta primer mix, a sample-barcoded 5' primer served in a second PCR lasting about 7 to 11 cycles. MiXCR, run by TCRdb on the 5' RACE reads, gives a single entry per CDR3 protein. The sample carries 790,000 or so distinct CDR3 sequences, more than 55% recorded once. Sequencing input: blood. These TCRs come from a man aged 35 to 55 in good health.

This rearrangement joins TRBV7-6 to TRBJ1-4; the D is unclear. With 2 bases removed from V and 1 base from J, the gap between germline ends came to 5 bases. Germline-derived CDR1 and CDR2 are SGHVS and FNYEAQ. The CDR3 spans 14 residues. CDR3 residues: CASSLFETNEKLFF. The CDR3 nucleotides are TGTGCCAGCAGCTTATTCGAAACTAATGAAAAACTGTTTTTT.

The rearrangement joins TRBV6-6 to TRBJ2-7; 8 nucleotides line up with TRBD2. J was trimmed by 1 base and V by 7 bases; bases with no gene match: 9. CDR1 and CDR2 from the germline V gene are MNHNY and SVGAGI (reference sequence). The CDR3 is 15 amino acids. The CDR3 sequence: CASNEDSGKSYEQYF. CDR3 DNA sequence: TGTGCCAGCAATGAGGATAGCGGGAAGTCCTACGAGCAGTACTTC.

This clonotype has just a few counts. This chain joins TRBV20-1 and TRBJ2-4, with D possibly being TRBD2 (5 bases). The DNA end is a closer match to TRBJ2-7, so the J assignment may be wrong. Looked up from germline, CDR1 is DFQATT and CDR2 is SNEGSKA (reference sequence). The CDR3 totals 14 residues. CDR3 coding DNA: TGCAGTGCTAGAAGCCCCCTATCACTAGACGAGCAGTACTTC. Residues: CSARSPLSLDEQYF.

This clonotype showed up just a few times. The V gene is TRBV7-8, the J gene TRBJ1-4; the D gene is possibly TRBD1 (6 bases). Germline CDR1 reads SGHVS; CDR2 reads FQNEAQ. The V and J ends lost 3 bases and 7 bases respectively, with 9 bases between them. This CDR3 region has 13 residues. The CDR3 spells CASSFGGTEKLFF. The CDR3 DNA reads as TGTGCCAGCAGCTTTGGGGGCACTGAAAAACTGTTTTTT.

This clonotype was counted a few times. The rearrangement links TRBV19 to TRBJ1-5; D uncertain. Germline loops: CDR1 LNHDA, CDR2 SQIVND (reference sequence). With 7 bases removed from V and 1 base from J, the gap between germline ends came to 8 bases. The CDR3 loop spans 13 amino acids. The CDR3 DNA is TGTGCCAGTACCCCGGGAAGCAATCAGCCCCAGCATTTT. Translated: CASTPGSNQPQHF.

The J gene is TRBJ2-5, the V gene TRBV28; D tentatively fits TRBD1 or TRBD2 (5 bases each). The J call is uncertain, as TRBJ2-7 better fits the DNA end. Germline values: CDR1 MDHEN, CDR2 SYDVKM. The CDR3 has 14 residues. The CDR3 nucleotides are TGTGCCAGCCGTCTGGGGGACGGTACCTACGAGCAGTACTTC. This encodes CASRLGDGTYEQYF.

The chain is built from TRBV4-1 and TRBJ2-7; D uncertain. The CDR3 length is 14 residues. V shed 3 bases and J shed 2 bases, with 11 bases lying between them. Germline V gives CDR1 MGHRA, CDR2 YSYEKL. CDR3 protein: CASSQVGRAYEQYF. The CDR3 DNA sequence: TGCGCCAGCAGCCAGGTTGGCCGCGCCTACGAGCAGTACTTC.

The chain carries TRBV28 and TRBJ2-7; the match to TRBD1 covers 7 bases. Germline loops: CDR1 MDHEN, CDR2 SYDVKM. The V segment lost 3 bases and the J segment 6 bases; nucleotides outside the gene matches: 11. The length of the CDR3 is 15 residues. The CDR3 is CASSFAPDRSPEQYF. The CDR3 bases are TGTGCCAGCAGTTTTGCTCCGGACAGGTCGCCCGAGCAGTACTTC.

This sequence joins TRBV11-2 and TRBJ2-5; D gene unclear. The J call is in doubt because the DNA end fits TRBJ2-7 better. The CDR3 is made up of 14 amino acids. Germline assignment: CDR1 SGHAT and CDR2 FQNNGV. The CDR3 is CASSLVHPVDEQYF. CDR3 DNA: TGTGCCAGCAGCTTAGTACATCCAGTGGACGAGCAGTACTTC.

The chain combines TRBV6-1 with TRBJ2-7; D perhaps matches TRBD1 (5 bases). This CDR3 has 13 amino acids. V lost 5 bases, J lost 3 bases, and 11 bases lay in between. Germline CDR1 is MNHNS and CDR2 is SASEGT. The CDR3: CASSFTGYYEQYF. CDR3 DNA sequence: TGTGCCAGCAGTTTTACAGGCTACTACGAGCAGTACTTC.

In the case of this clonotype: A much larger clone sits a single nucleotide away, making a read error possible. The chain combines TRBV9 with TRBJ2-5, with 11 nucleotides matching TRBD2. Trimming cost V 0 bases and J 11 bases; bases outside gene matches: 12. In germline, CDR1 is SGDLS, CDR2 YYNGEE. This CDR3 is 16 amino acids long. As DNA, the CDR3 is TGTGCCAGCAGCGTAGATCCCGGGACTAGCGGACGGGAGCAGTACTTC. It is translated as CASSVDPGTSGREQYF.

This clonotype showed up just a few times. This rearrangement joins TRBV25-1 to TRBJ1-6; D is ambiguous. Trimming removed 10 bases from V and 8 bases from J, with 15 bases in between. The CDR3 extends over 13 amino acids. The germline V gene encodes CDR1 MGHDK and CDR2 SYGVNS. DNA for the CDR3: TGTGCCACGAAGCAGGCGGTCTATTCACCCCTCCACTTT. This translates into CATKQAVYSPLHF.

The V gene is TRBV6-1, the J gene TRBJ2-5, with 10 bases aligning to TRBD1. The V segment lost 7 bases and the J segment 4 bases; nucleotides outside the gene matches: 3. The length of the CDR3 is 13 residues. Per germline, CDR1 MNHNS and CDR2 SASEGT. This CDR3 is CASKGQGVETQYF. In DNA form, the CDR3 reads TGTGCCAGCAAAGGACAGGGGGTAGAGACCCAGTACTTC.

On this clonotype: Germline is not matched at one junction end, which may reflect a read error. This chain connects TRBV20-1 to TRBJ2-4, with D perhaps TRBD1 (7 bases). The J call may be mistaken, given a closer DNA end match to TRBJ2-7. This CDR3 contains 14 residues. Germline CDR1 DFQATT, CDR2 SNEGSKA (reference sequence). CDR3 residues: CSAGEQGWTNEQYF. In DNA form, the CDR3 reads TGCAGTGCTGGAGAACAGGGGTGGACTAACGAGCAGTACTTC.

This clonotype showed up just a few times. CDR3 amino acids: CASSLSMNYEQYF. The CDR3 DNA sequence: TGCGCCAGCAGCTTGTCGATGAACTACGAGCAGTACTTC. The chain is built from TRBV5-1 and TRBJ2-7; D unresolved. CDR3 length: 13 amino acids. The ends were cut back, 1 base at V and 3 bases at J, with 8 bases in the middle. In germline, CDR1 is SGHRS, CDR2 YFSETQ. Combining the CDR3 with reference TRBV5-1 and TRBJ2-7 gives the whole variable domain KAGVTQTPRYLIKTRGQQVTLSCSPISGHRSVSWYQQTPGQGLQFLFEYFSETQRNKGNFPGRFSGRQFSNSRSEMNVSTLELGDSALYLCASSLSMNYEQYFGPGTRLTVT.

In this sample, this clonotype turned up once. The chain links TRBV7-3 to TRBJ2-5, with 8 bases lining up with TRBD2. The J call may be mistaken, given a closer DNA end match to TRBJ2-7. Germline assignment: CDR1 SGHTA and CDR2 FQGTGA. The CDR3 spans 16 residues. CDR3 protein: CASSLTSLGGGYEQYF. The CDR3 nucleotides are TGTGCCAGCAGCTTAACGTCCCTCGGCGGGGGGTACGAGCAGTACTTC.